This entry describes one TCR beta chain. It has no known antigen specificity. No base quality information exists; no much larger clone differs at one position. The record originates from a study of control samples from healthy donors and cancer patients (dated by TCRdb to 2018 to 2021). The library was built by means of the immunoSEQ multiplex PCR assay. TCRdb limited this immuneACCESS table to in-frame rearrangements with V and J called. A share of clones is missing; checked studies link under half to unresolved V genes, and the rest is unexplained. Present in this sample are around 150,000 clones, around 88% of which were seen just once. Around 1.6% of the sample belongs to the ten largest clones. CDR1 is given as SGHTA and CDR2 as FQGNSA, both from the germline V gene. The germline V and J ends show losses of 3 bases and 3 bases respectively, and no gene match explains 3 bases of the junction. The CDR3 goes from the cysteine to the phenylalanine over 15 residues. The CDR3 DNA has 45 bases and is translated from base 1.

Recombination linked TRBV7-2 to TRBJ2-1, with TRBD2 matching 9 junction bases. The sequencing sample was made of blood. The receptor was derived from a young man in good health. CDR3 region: CASSFATSGYNEQFF. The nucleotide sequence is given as TGTGCCAGCAGCTTCGCGACTAGCGGCTACAATGAGCAGTTCTTC. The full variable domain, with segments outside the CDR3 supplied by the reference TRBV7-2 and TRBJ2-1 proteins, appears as GAGVSQSPSNKVTEKGKDVELRCDPISGHTALYWYRQSLGQGLEFLIYFQGNSAPDKSGLPSDRFSAERTGGSVSTLTIQRTQQEDSAVYLCASSFATSGYNEQFFGPGTRLTVL.